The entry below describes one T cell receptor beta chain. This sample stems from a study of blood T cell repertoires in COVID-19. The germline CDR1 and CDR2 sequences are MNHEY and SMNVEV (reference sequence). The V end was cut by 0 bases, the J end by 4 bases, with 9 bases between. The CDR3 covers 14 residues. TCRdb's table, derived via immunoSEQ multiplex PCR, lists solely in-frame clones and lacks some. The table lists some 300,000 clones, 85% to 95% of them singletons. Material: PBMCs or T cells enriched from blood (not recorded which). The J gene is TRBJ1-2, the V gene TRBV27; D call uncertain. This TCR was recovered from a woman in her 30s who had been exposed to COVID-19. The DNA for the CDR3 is TGTGCCAGCAGTTTATCTAGCATTTCCTATGGCTACACCTTC. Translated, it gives CASSLSSISYGYTF.